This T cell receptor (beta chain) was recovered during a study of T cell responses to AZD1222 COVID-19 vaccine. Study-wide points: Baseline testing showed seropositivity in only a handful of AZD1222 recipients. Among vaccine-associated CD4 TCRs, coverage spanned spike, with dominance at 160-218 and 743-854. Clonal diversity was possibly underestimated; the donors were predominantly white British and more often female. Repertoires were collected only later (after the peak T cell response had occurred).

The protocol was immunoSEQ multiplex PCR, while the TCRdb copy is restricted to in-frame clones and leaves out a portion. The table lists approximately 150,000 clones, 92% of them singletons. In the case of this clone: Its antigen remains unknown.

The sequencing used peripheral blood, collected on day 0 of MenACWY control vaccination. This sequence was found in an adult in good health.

The CDR3 DNA sequence: TGCGCCAGCAGCTCACTTAGAAGCCCTAATGAAAAACTGTTTTTT. This sequence encodes CASSSLRSPNEKLFF. J is TRBJ1-4 and V is TRBV5-1, with D hard to call. CDR1 SGHRS and CDR2 YFSETQ come from the germline V gene. The CDR3 loop spans 15 amino acids. V lost 3 bases to trimming and J lost 3 bases, with 12 bases between them.